This T cell receptor beta chain was captured by sequencing in a study of T cell changes during pregnancy in multiple sclerosis. The assay was immunoSEQ multiplex PCR, and TCRdb's table has in-frame clones only and misses some. The table records just over 50,000 clones, about 90% of them present only once. In this sample, this clone turned up once. Germline V gives CDR1 SNHLY, CDR2 FYNNEI. CDR3 size: 14 residues. V lost 3 bases, J lost 6 bases, and 14 bases lay in between. This TCR was recovered from a female donor with multiple sclerosis, enrolled in a pregnancy study. This chain links TRBV2 with TRBJ1-1; D is perhaps TRBD1 (6 bases). The specimen was CD4+ T cells from peripheral blood mononuclear cells, collected after pregnancy. The CDR3 loop is CASSEWGGAAEAFF. The DNA for the CDR3 is TGTGCCAGCAGTGAGTGGGGGGGCGCGGCTGAAGCTTTCTTT. Using reference TRBV2 and TRBJ1-1 for the parts outside the CDR3, the full variable domain is EPEVTQTPSHQVTQMGQEVILRCVPISNHLYFYWYRQILGQKVEFLVSFYNNEISEKSEIFDDQFSVERPDGSNFTLKIRSTKLEDSAMYFCASSEWGGAAEAFFGQGTRLTVV.